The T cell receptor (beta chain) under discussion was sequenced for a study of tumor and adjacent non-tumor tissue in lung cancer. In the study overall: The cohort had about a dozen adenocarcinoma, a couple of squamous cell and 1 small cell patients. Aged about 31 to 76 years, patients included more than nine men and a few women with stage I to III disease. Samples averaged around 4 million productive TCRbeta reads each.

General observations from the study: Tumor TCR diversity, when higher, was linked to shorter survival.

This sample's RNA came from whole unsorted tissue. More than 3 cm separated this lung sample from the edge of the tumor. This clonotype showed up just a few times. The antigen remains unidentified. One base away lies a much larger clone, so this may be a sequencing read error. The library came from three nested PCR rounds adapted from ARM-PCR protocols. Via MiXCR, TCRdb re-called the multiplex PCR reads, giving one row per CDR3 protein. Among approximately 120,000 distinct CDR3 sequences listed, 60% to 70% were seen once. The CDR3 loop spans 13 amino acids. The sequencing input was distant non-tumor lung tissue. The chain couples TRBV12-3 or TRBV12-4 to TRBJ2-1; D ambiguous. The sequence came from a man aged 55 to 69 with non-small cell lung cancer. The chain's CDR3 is CTSRRDFYNEQFF. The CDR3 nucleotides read TGTACCAGCAGAAGGGATTTTTACAATGAGCAGTTCTTC.